The source of this TCR beta chain is a study of blood T cell repertoires in COVID-19. Study at large: T cells, B-cell-depleted T cells, or PBMCs provided the cDNA or gDNA that served as material.

Seattle researchers signed up patients amid active infection and tracked them longitudinally. The protocol was immunoSEQ multiplex PCR, while the TCRdb copy is restricted to in-frame clones and leaves out a portion. The table records 85,000 to 100,000 clones, roughly 79% of them present only once. This CDR3 region has 13 residues. The germline gives CDR1 MNHEY, CDR2 SVGAGI. The ends were cut back, 6 bases at V and 2 bases at J, with 10 bases in the middle. This rearrangement joins TRBV6-5 to TRBJ1-2, with D possibly being TRBD1 (6 bases). The specimen was peripheral blood. The TCR comes from a man older than 75 with COVID-19, enrolled during active disease. This CDR3 is CASSITGNYGYTF. The CDR3, as DNA: TGTGCCAGCAGCATAACAGGGAACTATGGCTACACCTTC.